The rows below give T cell receptor beta chains drawn from one sample of a study of Ad26.COV2.S vaccination and SARS-CoV-2 variants. The table came from immunoSEQ multiplex PCR; TCRdb's copy has only in-frame clones and leaves some out. The top ten hold under 7.5% of the sample, which has about 180,000 clones, around 90% seen once. Sequencing was performed on peripheral blood, taken after recovery from COVID-19. The receptor set was obtained from a human donor who had recovered from COVID-19. Both conserved end residues are trimmed from each CDR3. The order of the fields is CDR3 protein, V gene, J gene.

ASSLMQGDEQY	TRBV7-3	TRBJ2-7
ASSLQGANTIY	TRBV6-2/TRBV6-3	TRBJ1-3
ASSDVGQAAYEQY	TRBV6-1	TRBJ2-7
ASSRTGTRGERAF	TRBV28	TRBJ1-1
ASSYDRAHNEQF	TRBV6-4	TRBJ2-1
ASRGQGGTGELF	TRBV7-9	TRBJ2-2
ATSRDSTTSYEQY	TRBV15	TRBJ2-7
ASSWGQESTDTQY	TRBV11-2	TRBJ2-3
ASSSTTRTDYYGYT	TRBV7-2	TRBJ1-2
ASSLKTEHTQY	TRBV2	TRBJ2-3
ASSLSQGWNEQF	TRBV28	TRBJ2-1
ASSLTETNYGYT	TRBV28	TRBJ1-2
ATRTSGGRWTDTQY	TRBV6-6	TRBJ2-3
ASSLTGRSTGELF	TRBV4-1	TRBJ2-2
ASSLSTSSYNEQF	TRBV5-5	TRBJ2-1
ASSILGGVLNTEAF	TRBV19	TRBJ1-1
ASSHIGGGAVQNIQY	TRBV4-1	TRBJ2-4
ASSQPGKRPAGEQY	TRBV4-1	TRBJ2-7
ASSSGAGELF	TRBV12-3/TRBV12-4	TRBJ2-2
ASSLASGWNTEAF	TRBV5-1	TRBJ1-1
ASSFSGAKNIQY	TRBV11-1	TRBJ2-4
ASSQGRTGSDTQY	TRBV4-2	TRBJ2-3
ASSEGTEALNTEAF	TRBV10-2	TRBJ1-1
ASSLQDRGLAKAPLH	TRBV5-1	TRBJ1-6
ASSVFPGTGGGEQY	TRBV9	TRBJ2-7
ASSVAAGKLF	TRBV27	TRBJ1-4
AWSVGGSYGYT	TRBV30	TRBJ1-2
ASSPGQGNYGYT	TRBV7-9	TRBJ1-2
AWSVETQY	TRBV30	TRBJ2-5
ASSLRPGYEQY	TRBV11-2	TRBJ2-7
SAKGYTEAF	TRBV20-1	TRBJ1-1
ASSATGVMNTEAF	TRBV7-9	TRBJ1-1